This entry features one T cell receptor beta chain sequence. The CDR3 is 15 residues long. Germline V gives CDR1 SEHNR, CDR2 FQNEAQ (reference sequence). Trimming removed 2 bases from V and 0 bases from J, with 8 bases in between. Using immunoSEQ multiplex PCR, the repertoire was profiled, and TCRdb retains in-frame clones only, with some absent. This table has about 110,000 clones, around 89% appearing once. The entry originates in a study of T cell responses to AZD1222 COVID-19 vaccine. The starting material was peripheral blood, obtained on day 0 of AZD1222 vaccination. The genes are TRBV7-9 and TRBJ2-1; D not certain. This clonotype was obtained from an adult in good health. CDR3 DNA sequence: TGTGCCAGCAGCTTAACCGGAGACTCCTACAATGAGCAGTTCTTC. Translation gives CASSLTGDSYNEQFF.